The 12 T cell receptor beta chains below were found in one sample sequenced in a study of T cells in Graves' hyperthyroidism and ophthalmopathy. Amplification of TCR beta CDR3 regions used RNA as the template. Using the HTBI primer set, a first-round RT-PCR was run on the TCR CDR3. TCRdb called the multiplex PCR reads again in MiXCR, with one record for every CDR3 protein. The sample carries a few hundred thousand distinct CDR3 sequences, 15% to 19% recorded once. Sequenced: blood. Source of these receptors: a woman between 18 and 29 years old with Graves' hyperthyroidism.

For this clonotype: Mismatch with germline at one junction end may stem from a read error. V is TRBV28 and J is TRBJ1-3; TRBD1 matches 7 bases. Germline V gene data show CDR1 as MDHEN and CDR2 as SYDVKM. The CDR3 covers 15 residues. The CDR3 loop reads CVSSPRTGIGNTIYF. The CDR3 nucleotides read TGTGTCAGCAGTCCACGGACAGGAATCGGAAACACCATATATTTT. Supplemented by reference TRBV28 and TRBJ1-3, the full variable domain reads DVKVTQSSRYLVKRTGEKVFLECVQDMDHENMFWYRQDPGLGLRLIYFSYDVKMKEKGDIPEGYSVSREKKERFSLILESASTNQTSMYLCVSSPRTGIGNTIYFGEGSWLTVV.

The V and J genes are TRBV2 and TRBJ1-5; 7 positions agree with TRBD1. CDR1 and CDR2 (germline): SNHLY, FYNNEI. The CDR3 spans 14 residues. J lost 1 base, V lost 8 bases, and 5 bases had no gene match. CDR3 region: CASAETGSNQPQHF. CDR3 coding DNA: TGTGCCAGCGCCGAGACAGGGAGCAATCAGCCCCAGCATTTT. The variable domain in full, with the rest retrieved from reference TRBV2 and TRBJ1-5, is EPEVTQTPSHQVTQMGQEVILRCVPISNHLYFYWYRQILGQKVEFLVSFYNNEISEKSEIFDDQFSVERPDGSNFTLKIRSTKLEDSAMYFCASAETGSNQPQHFGDGTRLSIL.

CDR3 sequence: CASLREGTAEKLFF. As DNA, the CDR3 is TGTGCCAGCTTAAGAGAAGGGACAGCGGAAAAACTGTTTTTT. The J gene is TRBJ1-4, the V gene TRBV6-1; 7 bases fit TRBD1. V lost 8 bases, J lost 8 bases, and 11 bases stayed unmatched. The CDR3 is 14 amino acids. Looked up from germline, CDR1 is MNHNS and CDR2 is SASEGT.

In its sample, this clonotype was seen many times. This rearrangement joins TRBV20-1 to TRBJ2-3; TRBD2 matches at 8 bases. The V gene end was trimmed by 6 bases and the J gene end by 3 bases; junction bases not matched to a gene: 14. Per the germline V gene, CDR1 is DFQATT and CDR2 is SNEGSKA (reference sequence). The CDR3 consists of 16 residues. The CDR3 spells CSATMTAGAKTDTQYF. The CDR3 nucleotides read TGCAGTGCCACCATGACAGCGGGAGCCAAAACAGATACGCAGTATTTT.

Comments on this clonotype: This may arise from a read error, as a much more abundant clone is one base away. The genes are TRBV12-3 or TRBV12-4 and TRBJ1-5; D gene unclear. CDR3 size: 16 residues. With 3 bases removed from V and 2 bases from J, the gap between germline ends came to 14 bases. The CDR3 spells CASSFTAIYGNQPQHF. The CDR3 DNA reads as TGTGCCAGCAGTTTCACGGCAATTTATGGCAATCAGCCCCAGCATTTT.

This clonotype has at least ten counts. The J gene is TRBJ2-7, the V gene TRBV6-5; 7 nucleotides align to TRBD1. V gave up 0 bases and J gave up 4 bases; unmatched junction bases: 15. The CDR3 consists of 18 residues. CDR1 and CDR2 (germline): MNHEY, SVGAGI. The CDR3 DNA is TGTGCCAGCAGTTACTCGAATTATCGGGACAGCGGCCCGTACGAGCAGTACTTC. This sequence encodes CASSYSNYRDSGPYEQYF.

There are a few counts of this clonotype. The genes are TRBV12-3 or TRBV12-4 and TRBJ2-4, with 7 bases aligning to TRBD1. The CDR3 extends over 16 amino acids. V shed 3 bases and J 0 bases; nucleotides not matched to a gene: 5. The CDR3 sequence is CASSFRGQLAKNIQYF. CDR3 bases: TGTGCCAGCAGTTTTAGGGGACAGCTAGCCAAAAACATTCAGTACTTC.

The chain carries TRBV10-3 and TRBJ2-3, with TRBD1 as a possible D gene (6 bases). The CDR3 runs to 15 residues. With 3 bases removed from V and 1 base from J, the gap between germline ends came to 11 bases. Looked up from germline, CDR1 is ENHRY and CDR2 is SYGVKD. The CDR3: CAISDWGHGTDTQYF. The CDR3 DNA is TGTGCCATCAGTGATTGGGGGCACGGCACAGATACGCAGTATTTT.

The J gene is TRBJ2-3, the V gene TRBV4-1; TRBD2 matches 14 bases. Germline-derived CDR1 and CDR2 are MGHRA and YSYEKL. The CDR3 runs 17 residues. After removal of 1 base from V and 1 base from J, the junction contained 1 base not matched to a gene. The CDR3 DNA sequence: TGCGCCAGCAGCCAAGGGGGACTAGCGGGAGGCACAGATACGCAGTATTTT. This encodes CASSQGGLAGGTDTQYF.

Ten or more counts support this clonotype. The chain combines TRBV11-2 with TRBJ1-1, with unresolved D. The V gene lost 0 bases and the J gene lost 5 bases, with 7 bases spanning the gap. This CDR3 contains 13 residues. CDR1 is SGHAT and CDR2 is FQNNGV in the germline V gene. The CDR3 loop is CASSLDPGTEAFF. The CDR3 coding sequence is TGTGCCAGCAGCTTAGATCCGGGGACTGAAGCTTTCTTT.

The chain recombines TRBV6-2 or TRBV6-3 with TRBJ1-1; no clear D gene. With 0 bases removed from V and 7 bases from J, the gap between germline ends came to 6 bases. This CDR3 comprises 12 residues. Germline V gene lookup returns CDR1 MNHEY and CDR2 SVGEGT. CDR3 sequence: CASSYSSLEAFF. The DNA of the CDR3 is TGTGCCAGCAGTTACTCCTCTCTTGAAGCTTTCTTT.

This clonotype was seen many times. The chain links TRBV24-1 to TRBJ1-5, with 11 bases matching TRBD1. The CDR3 runs 17 residues. After removal of 4 bases from V and 7 bases from J, the junction contained 11 bases not matched to a gene. The V gene's germline CDR1 is KGHDR and CDR2 SFDVKD. The chain's CDR3 is CATSDRGRTGGSQPQHF. The CDR3 nucleotides read TGTGCCACCAGTGACCGCGGACGGACAGGGGGCAGCCAGCCCCAGCATTTT.